Listed below are T cell receptor beta chains from one sample, sequenced in a study of cytomegalovirus exposure and HLA in healthy donors. The data were produced by immunoSEQ multiplex PCR, yet TCRdb's version contains in-frame clones alone and is incomplete. The repertoire holds roughly 100,000 clones, with under 85% as singletons. The sequencing input was PBMCs. These receptors all come from a man between 40 and 49 years old in good health and CMV-seronegative. Both conserved end residues are part of each CDR3. Each record gives: CDR3 DNA, CDR3 protein, D gene, J gene, V gene, clone size. The D gene is left open where the match is weak. Part of the rows lack a size; the others show once, few, many or a class for expanded clones.

CDR3nt: TGTGCCAGCTCCCAGGACAAGAGGAATTCACCCCTCCACTTT; CDR3aa: CASSQDKRNSPLHF; d_gene: NA; j_gene: TRBJ1-6; v_gene: TRBV18; abundance: NA
CDR3nt: TGTGCCAGCAGTCTGGGCCTCAGACAAGAGACCCAGTACTTC; CDR3aa: CASSLGLRQETQYF; d_gene: NA; j_gene: TRBJ2-5; v_gene: TRBV28; abundance: NA
CDR3nt: TGTGCCAGCAGCTTCGGTGGGAGCCCAGATACGCAGTATTTT; CDR3aa: CASSFGGSPDTQYF; d_gene: NA; j_gene: TRBJ2-3; v_gene: TRBV7-2; abundance: few
CDR3nt: TGTGCCACCAACCCCAGGGCCGGCGAGCAGTACTTC; CDR3aa: CATNPRAGEQYF; d_gene: NA; j_gene: TRBJ2-7; v_gene: TRBV6-5; abundance: NA
CDR3nt: TGTGCCAGTAGTAAGAGAACAGGGAACACTGAAGCTTTCTTT; CDR3aa: CASSKRTGNTEAFF; d_gene: NA; j_gene: TRBJ1-1; v_gene: TRBV19; abundance: NA
CDR3nt: TGTGCCAGCAGCGCTAACGGTCAGCCCCAGCATTTT; CDR3aa: CASSANGQPQHF; d_gene: NA; j_gene: TRBJ1-5; v_gene: TRBV7-2; abundance: NA
CDR3nt: TGTGCCAGCAGCAAAGTCGGGGGGGCCCAAGAGACCCAGTACTTC; CDR3aa: CASSKVGGAQETQYF; d_gene: NA; j_gene: TRBJ2-5; v_gene: TRBV21-1; abundance: NA
CDR3nt: TGTGCCAGCAGTTTTCTTAGGGGGCACTCTGGCTACACCTTC; CDR3aa: CASSFLRGHSGYTF; d_gene: TRBD1; j_gene: TRBJ1-2; v_gene: TRBV28; abundance: NA
CDR3nt: TGTGCCAGCAGCTTAAGGGGGACAGGGACTACAGATACGCAGTATTTT; CDR3aa: CASSLRGTGTTDTQYF; d_gene: TRBD1; j_gene: TRBJ2-3; v_gene: TRBV7-8; abundance: NA
CDR3nt: TGTGCCAGCAGCTTGTTCTCCAGGGAGGGTGAAAAACTGTTTTTT; CDR3aa: CASSLFSREGEKLFF; d_gene: NA; j_gene: TRBJ1-4; v_gene: TRBV5-6; abundance: NA
CDR3nt: TGTGCCAGCAGCCCCCACAGCGGCAGGGGTACGGAGACCCAGTACTTC; CDR3aa: CASSPHSGRGTETQYF; d_gene: NA; j_gene: TRBJ2-5; v_gene: TRBV9; abundance: NA
CDR3nt: TGTGCCAGCAGTTTAGGACTAGCGGGAGGGCCGTGGATAAGGTACGAGCAGTACTTC; CDR3aa: CASSLGLAGGPWIRYEQYF; d_gene: TRBD2; j_gene: TRBJ2-7; v_gene: TRBV28; abundance: NA
CDR3nt: TGTGCCACAACAGGGTACTCCTACGAGCAGTACTTC; CDR3aa: CATTGYSYEQYF; d_gene: NA; j_gene: TRBJ2-7; v_gene: TRBV28; abundance: NA
CDR3nt: TGTGCCAGCAGTGAAGAACGAGAGGTCACTGAAGCTTTCTTT; CDR3aa: CASSEEREVTEAFF; d_gene: NA; j_gene: TRBJ1-1; v_gene: TRBV6-1; abundance: NA
CDR3nt: TGTGCCAGCAGCGCCCGACTAGCGGGAGGAAAGACCCAGTACTTC; CDR3aa: CASSARLAGGKTQYF; d_gene: TRBD2; j_gene: TRBJ2-5; v_gene: TRBV7-2; abundance: NA
CDR3nt: TGTGCCAGCAGTCGGGAGGTGGGCGGACCAAGCACAGATACGCAGTATTTT; CDR3aa: CASSREVGGPSTDTQYF; d_gene: TRBD2; j_gene: TRBJ2-3; v_gene: TRBV9; abundance: NA
CDR3nt: TGTGCCAGTAGCCGAACTCCCTGGGGCTACGGGGCCAACGTCCTGACTTTC; CDR3aa: CASSRTPWGYGANVLTF; d_gene: NA; j_gene: TRBJ2-6; v_gene: TRBV19; abundance: NA
CDR3nt: TGTGCCAGCAGTATGACAGGGGTCGGCTACACCTTC; CDR3aa: CASSMTGVGYTF; d_gene: TRBD1; j_gene: TRBJ1-2; v_gene: TRBV27; abundance: once
CDR3nt: TGTGCCAGCAGTAAAAGGAGCGGGATTACATACGAGCAGTACTTC; CDR3aa: CASSKRSGITYEQYF; d_gene: TRBD2; j_gene: TRBJ2-7; v_gene: TRBV27; abundance: NA
CDR3nt: TGTGCCAGCAGTGCCGACAGGGGCCCTAATTCACCCCTCCACTTT; CDR3aa: CASSADRGPNSPLHF; d_gene: TRBD1; j_gene: TRBJ1-6; v_gene: TRBV25-1; abundance: NA
CDR3nt: TGTGCCAGCTCACCAATCGGACAGAACACCGGGGAGCTGTTTTTT; CDR3aa: CASSPIGQNTGELFF; d_gene: NA; j_gene: TRBJ2-2; v_gene: TRBV18; abundance: NA
CDR3nt: TGTGCCAGCAGCCCAGGACAGAATAATTCACCCCTCCACTTT; CDR3aa: CASSPGQNNSPLHF; d_gene: NA; j_gene: TRBJ1-6; v_gene: TRBV28; abundance: NA
CDR3nt: TGTGCCAGCAGTTTAAAAAGCCCCGGGACATCGTGGAATGAGCAGTTCTTC; CDR3aa: CASSLKSPGTSWNEQFF; d_gene: NA; j_gene: TRBJ2-1; v_gene: TRBV27; abundance: NA
CDR3nt: TGCGCCAGCAGCCAAGATGGACAGGGGATCAGCTCTGGGGCCAACGTCCTGACTTTC; CDR3aa: CASSQDGQGISSGANVLTF; d_gene: TRBD1; j_gene: TRBJ2-6; v_gene: TRBV4-3; abundance: NA
CDR3nt: TGCGCCAGCAGCCCAACGGGGACTAGCGTGGTGACCCAGTACTTC; CDR3aa: CASSPTGTSVVTQYF; d_gene: TRBD2; j_gene: TRBJ2-5; v_gene: TRBV5-1; abundance: NA
CDR3nt: TGTGCCAGCGGGACACTCTCCTATAATTCACCCCTCCACTTT; CDR3aa: CASGTLSYNSPLHF; d_gene: NA; j_gene: TRBJ1-6; v_gene: TRBV27; abundance: NA
CDR3nt: TGTGCCAGCAGCTTATCGCGGGTCTCCTACGAGCAGTACTTC; CDR3aa: CASSLSRVSYEQYF; d_gene: NA; j_gene: TRBJ2-7; v_gene: TRBV7-2; abundance: NA